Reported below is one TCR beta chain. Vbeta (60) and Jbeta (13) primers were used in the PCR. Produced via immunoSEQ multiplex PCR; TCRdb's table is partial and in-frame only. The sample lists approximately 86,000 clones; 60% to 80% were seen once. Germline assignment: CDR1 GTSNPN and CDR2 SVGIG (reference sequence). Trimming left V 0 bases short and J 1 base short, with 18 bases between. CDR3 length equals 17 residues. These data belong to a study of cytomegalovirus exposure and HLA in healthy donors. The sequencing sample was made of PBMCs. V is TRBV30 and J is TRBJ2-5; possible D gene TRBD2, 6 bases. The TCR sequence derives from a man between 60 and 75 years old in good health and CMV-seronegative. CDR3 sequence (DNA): TGTGCCTGGAGTGTACCGGGGGTTCCGCGGAGCCAAGAGACCCAGTACTTC. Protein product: CAWSVPGVPRSQETQYF.